These T cell receptor beta chains were read from a single sample in a study of Ad26.COV2.S vaccination and SARS-CoV-2 variants. Sequencing used immunoSEQ multiplex PCR; TCRdb keeps in-frame clones, though not all of them. The table lists hundreds of thousands of clones, roughly nine tenths of them singletons. Here the sequenced sample was peripheral blood, taken after recovery from COVID-19. These receptors originate from a human donor who had recovered from COVID-19. Both conserved end residues are part of each CDR3. Each record gives: V gene, J gene, clone size, D gene, CDR3 DNA, CDR3 protein. The D gene is left open where the match is weak. Rows may omit the clone size; those that give it use once, few, many or a size class.

>TRBV6-5|TRBJ2-5|once|.
TGTGCCAGCAGTTACTTACCCGACGAGCAAGAGACCCAGTACTTC
CASSYLPDEQETQYF
>TRBV29-1|TRBJ2-5|.|.
TGCAGCGTTGATATAGGGCTCTGGGAGACCCAGTACTTC
CSVDIGLWETQYF
>TRBV7-3|TRBJ2-6|.|.
TGTGCCAGCAGCTTAAGGGCGCAGGGGTGGTTTGGGGCCAACGTCCTGACTTTC
CASSLRAQGWFGANVLTF
>TRBV18|TRBJ1-3|.|.
TGTGCCAGCTCACCACAGGGGGCTGGAAACACCATATATTTT
CASSPQGAGNTIYF
>TRBV6-5|TRBJ2-7|once|.
TGTGCCAGCAGGCCGGACACAGGGAGCTCCTACGAGCAGTACTTC
CASRPDTGSSYEQYF
>TRBV7-2|TRBJ2-5|.|TRBD2
TGTGCCAGCAGCTTAGCTCGAGGACTAGCGGGGAACACCGACCGAGAGACCCAGTACTTC
CASSLARGLAGNTDRETQYF
>TRBV13|TRBJ2-3|.|.
TGTGCCAGCAGCAGGGACTCCAGGCTCTTAGGTACGCAGTATTTT
CASSRDSRLLGTQYF
>TRBV10-3|TRBJ1-1|.|TRBD1
TGTGCCATCAGTGAGAACAGGGGGGACACTGAAGCTTTCTTT
CAISENRGDTEAFF
>TRBV11-2|TRBJ2-3|.|.
TGTGCCAGCAGCTTCGAACTATCTACGCAGTATTTT
CASSFELSTQYF
>TRBV3-1/TRBV3-2|TRBJ2-7|.|.
TGTGCCAGCAGCCAATTTCACAGCCTTTACGAGCAGTACTTC
CASSQFHSLYEQYF
>TRBV7-6|TRBJ2-3|.|.
TGTGCCAGCAGCTCAGCCCTCACAGATACGCAGTATTTT
CASSSALTDTQYF
>TRBV5-4|TRBJ1-2|.|TRBD1
TGTGCCAGCCATCAGAGGGGGCGGGGCTACACCTTC
CASHQRGRGYTF
>TRBV14|TRBJ1-3|.|.
TGTGCCAGCAGCCCGGCCGGGGACACCATATATTTT
CASSPAGDTIYF
>TRBV7-2|TRBJ1-5|.|TRBD1
TGTGCCAGCAGCCTAGTGGCAGGGGGCAATAGCAATCAGCCCCAGCATTTT
CASSLVAGGNSNQPQHF
>TRBV9|TRBJ1-1|few|.
TGTGCCAGCAGCGAACTCCGGGTTGGAGCTTTCTTT
CASSELRVGAFF
>TRBV29-1|TRBJ1-2|.|.
TGCAGCGTTGCTACAACCCAGGGGTCAGGTGGCTACACCTTC
CSVATTQGSGGYTF
>TRBV18|TRBJ1-1|.|.
TGTGCCAGCTCACGAGAGGAAGGACGTTCCCCGGCTTTCTTT
CASSREEGRSPAFF
>TRBV27|TRBJ1-2|.|TRBD1
TGTGCCAGCAGTCGCAGCCGACTAGGGGGCGATGGCTACACCTTC
CASSRSRLGGDGYTF
>TRBV7-2|TRBJ2-7|.|.
TGTGCCAGCAGCTCGCCGACAATCTACGAGCAGTACTTC
CASSSPTIYEQYF
>TRBV24-1|TRBJ2-3|.|.
TGTGCCACCAGTAGAGGACAGACAGATACGCAGTATTTT
CATSRGQTDTQYF
>TRBV5-5|TRBJ2-3|.|.
TGTGCCAGCAGCATTGGGGGAGATACGCAGTATTTT
CASSIGGDTQYF
>TRBV6-5|TRBJ2-1|.|TRBD2
TGTGCCAGCTCGAGGGGACTAGCCAGTTTGTATGAGCAGTTCTTC
CASSRGLASLYEQFF
>TRBV7-2|TRBJ2-2|.|.
TGTGCCAGCAGCTTAGCGGCGGAGATCGGGGAGCTGTTTTTT
CASSLAAEIGELFF
>TRBV19|TRBJ2-7|.|.
TGTGCCAGTAGTATTGGACGTGGGGGACTTTACGAGCAGTACTTC
CASSIGRGGLYEQYF
>TRBV19|TRBJ2-1|once|TRBD2
TGTGCCAGTAGTATAGTAGCGGGGGGGCGCTACGTCCTCCACAATGAGCAGTTCTTC
CASSIVAGGRYVLHNEQFF
>TRBV21-1|TRBJ2-7|.|.
TGTGCCAGCAGCCTTCCCGACCGTCTTCGGGACGAGCAGTACTTC
CASSLPDRLRDEQYF
>TRBV3-1/TRBV3-2|TRBJ1-2|.|.
TGTGCCAGCAGCCAAGAGGGGGCCGGTAATGGGGTTGGCTACACCTTC
CASSQEGAGNGVGYTF
>TRBV12-3/TRBV12-4|TRBJ2-4|.|.
TGTGCCAGCAGTTTTAGCCTGGCGGGGCCCTGGGTCTTC
CASSFSLAGPWVF
>TRBV2|TRBJ2-5|.|TRBD2
TGTGCCAGCAAACGCGGGCGGGGGGGCCTGACCCAAGAGACCCAGTACTTC
CASKRGRGGLTQETQYF
>TRBV6-5|TRBJ1-5|.|.
TGTGCCAGCACCGCCATGGGTAGCAATCAGCCCCAGCATTTT
CASTAMGSNQPQHF
>TRBV7-2|TRBJ1-6|.|TRBD1
TGTGCCAGCAGCTTATTGGGACAGGGGGCCCAAGAGTCACCCCTCCACTTT
CASSLLGQGAQESPLHF
>TRBV27|TRBJ2-1|.|.
TGTGCCAGCAGTCCCCGAGGGGGTAATGAGCAGTTCTTC
CASSPRGGNEQFF
>TRBV6-5|TRBJ2-4|.|.
TGTGCCACATACCTCCAGGGCGCCAAAAACATTCAGTACTTC
CATYLQGAKNIQYF
>TRBV5-6|TRBJ1-2|.|.
TGTGCCAGCAGCGGAGGTCCCGGATATGGCTACACCTTC
CASSGGPGYGYTF
>TRBV2|TRBJ2-7|.|.
TGTGCCAGCAGCGCGGGACTCCTCTTTGAGCAGTACTTC
CASSAGLLFEQYF
>TRBV6-5|TRBJ2-2|.|TRBD1
TGTGCCAGCAGTTTGGACAGGGGCACCGGGGAGCTGTTTTTT
CASSLDRGTGELFF
>TRBV10-2|TRBJ1-1|.|.
TGCGCCAGCAGTGAGGGAATGACAGCTTTCTTT
CASSEGMTAFF
>TRBV12-5|TRBJ1-3|.|.
TGTGCTAGTGGCCTGGTCGGGGTGACCTCTGGAAACACCATATATTTT
CASGLVGVTSGNTIYF
>TRBV15|TRBJ1-1|.|.
TGTGCCACCAGCAGAGCCGGGACGTACACTGAAGCTTTCTTT
CATSRAGTYTEAFF
>TRBV19|TRBJ1-5|.|TRBD1
TGTGCCAGTAGTTTTTACGGGACAGATAGCAATCAGCCCCAGCATTTT
CASSFYGTDSNQPQHF
>TRBV5-1|TRBJ2-3|.|.
TGCGCCAGCAGCTTGCCCCCTTTACAGGGTAGCACAGATACGCAGTATTTT
CASSLPPLQGSTDTQYF
>TRBV3-1/TRBV3-2|TRBJ2-7|.|.
TGTGCCAGCAGCCGTTCGGGAGCGGCTTACTACGAGCAGTACTTC
CASSRSGAAYYEQYF
>TRBV19|TRBJ2-7|.|TRBD1
TGTGCCAGTAGTATAGCCTGGGACAGGGGGCTGGGCTACGAGCAGTACTTC
CASSIAWDRGLGYEQYF
>TRBV2|TRBJ1-1|once|TRBD1
TGTGCCAGCAGCCCCGGGACAGGGGGGACTGAAGCTTTCTTT
CASSPGTGGTEAFF
>TRBV5-1|TRBJ1-2|.|.
TGCGCCAGCAGCCCGGGACTTAATAACTATGGCTACACCTTC
CASSPGLNNYGYTF
>TRBV23-1|TRBJ2-6|.|.
TGCGCCAGCAGTCAATCCCGGGGCTCTGGGGCCAACGTCCTGACTTTC
CASSQSRGSGANVLTF
>TRBV2|TRBJ1-2|.|.
TGTGCCAGCAGTCCGATACAGGGCCAGTACTATGGCTACACCTTC
CASSPIQGQYYGYTF
>TRBV29-1|TRBJ2-1|.|.
TGCGGGGGCTATGGCGGCGCCTACAATGAGCAGTTCTTC
CGGYGGAYNEQFF
>TRBV7-8|TRBJ1-2|.|.
TGTGCCAGCAGCCGAGACAGATTGACTAACTATGGCTACACCTTC
CASSRDRLTNYGYTF
>TRBV5-5|TRBJ2-1|.|.
TGTGCCAGCAGCTTGGGTGCCTTTAATGAGCAGTTCTTC
CASSLGAFNEQFF
>TRBV18|TRBJ1-6|.|.
TGTGCCAGCTCACCTCTACCTCCCTCGGGAAATTCACCCCTCCACTTT
CASSPLPPSGNSPLHF
>TRBV20-1|TRBJ1-6|.|.
TGCAGTGCTAGTGGGACCGTTAACGGTAATTCACCCCTCCACTTT
CSASGTVNGNSPLHF
>TRBV9|TRBJ1-3|.|.
TGTGCCAGCAGCGTAGCGGACAGATACTCTGGAAACACCATATATTTT
CASSVADRYSGNTIYF
>TRBV6-1|TRBJ2-7|.|.
TGTGCCAGCAGTTTCGACCTCAGGGGACCCAACGAGCAGTACTTC
CASSFDLRGPNEQYF
>TRBV2|TRBJ2-7|.|.
TGTGCCAGCAGTCCTACTAGGATTGGCTCCTACGAGCAGTACTTC
CASSPTRIGSYEQYF
>TRBV6-2/TRBV6-3|TRBJ1-5|.|.
TGTGCCAGCAGCCCCCCGGAGGACAGTCAGCCCCAGCATTTT
CASSPPEDSQPQHF
>TRBV29-1|TRBJ1-2|.|.
TGCAGCGTCGTCGGGACGGATCGGCTTGGCTACACCTTC
CSVVGTDRLGYTF
>TRBV7-9|TRBJ2-3|.|.
TGTGCCAGCCCCCCGGGGGGCGGAAGGGACACAGATACGCAGTATTTT
CASPPGGGRDTDTQYF
>TRBV5-5|TRBJ1-2|.|.
TGTGCCAGCAGCCCCTGGTTCGGGGTGCGGGATGGCTACACCTTC
CASSPWFGVRDGYTF
>TRBV12-3/TRBV12-4|TRBJ1-2|few|.
TGTGCCAGCAGTTTAGCGCTCAGGGGCTACACCTTC
CASSLALRGYTF